The 15 T cell receptor beta chains presented below share a single source sample, sequenced in a study of blood T cells in healthy people across ages. It was with a sample-barcoded 5' primer and a J-beta primer mix that a second PCR of roughly 7 to 12 cycles was run. Each CDR3 protein gets one entry after TCRdb re-called the 5' RACE reads with MiXCR. The sample has hundreds of thousands of distinct CDR3 sequences; under 30% are singletons. These data were likewise used in another study, on T cells of mothers and their children.

Sequencing used blood. Receptors were obtained from a boy aged 10-17 years in good health.

This sequence joins TRBV29-1 and TRBJ2-2, with 7 bases fitting TRBD1. Trimming at V came to 3 bases and at J to 4 bases, leaving 5 bases not matched to a gene. Germline V gives CDR1 SQVTM, CDR2 ANQGSEA. The CDR3 consists of 14 residues. The CDR3 sequence is CSVDVTGTTGELFF. CDR3 coding DNA: TGCAGCGTTGACGTGACAGGGACCACCGGGGAGCTGTTTTTT.

A few counts support this clonotype. The genes are TRBV5-1 and TRBJ2-3, with D perhaps matching TRBD2 (5 bases). The germline V gene has CDR1 SGHRS and CDR2 YFSETQ. The CDR3 is made up of 15 amino acids. V was cut by 0 bases and J by 1 base, with 9 bases left in between. This CDR3 is CASSLDRGGTDTQYF. CDR3 nucleotides: TGCGCCAGCAGCTTGGACCGGGGTGGCACAGATACGCAGTATTTT.

The gene calls are TRBV18 and TRBJ1-2; 7 nucleotides align to TRBD1. CDR1 is KGHSH, CDR2 LQKENI, per germline. J lost 6 bases, V lost 1 base, and 5 bases had no gene match. This CDR3 region has 14 residues. CDR3 protein: CASSPQGQNNGYTF. The CDR3 nucleotides read TGTGCCAGCTCACCACAGGGACAGAACAATGGCTACACCTTC.

V gene TRBV6-5 combines with J gene TRBJ2-2; 8 bases map to TRBD2. CDR1 and CDR2 from the germline V gene are MNHEY and SVGAGI. Germline trimming cut 6 bases from V and 1 base from J; bases unmatched to any gene: 7. CDR3 length: 16 amino acids. CDR3 residues: CASSQSGSKNTGELFF. CDR3 sequence (DNA): TGTGCCAGCAGCCAGAGCGGGAGTAAGAACACCGGGGAGCTGTTTTTT.

The table lists this clonotype with a few counts. This chain connects TRBV20-1 to TRBJ2-7; TRBD2 agrees at 10 bases. The germline V gene encodes CDR1 DFQATT and CDR2 SNEGSKA (reference sequence). The V and J ends lost 3 bases and 2 bases, in that order; junction bases with no gene match: 7. The length of the CDR3 is 15 residues. The CDR3 reads CSASAVGLAAYEQYF. The CDR3 bases are TGCAGTGCTAGTGCGGTTGGACTAGCGGCCTACGAGCAGTACTTC.

The J gene is TRBJ2-7, the V gene TRBV7-8; D is unresolved. Germline V gives CDR1 SGHVS, CDR2 FQNEAQ. This CDR3 spans 11 amino acids. Trimming took 7 bases from V and 6 from J, leaving 10 bases between them. CDR3 sequence: CASTPISEQYF. CDR3 DNA sequence: TGTGCCAGCACCCCGATTAGCGAGCAGTACTTC. Drawing the rest from reference TRBV7-8 and TRBJ2-7, the complete variable domain is GAGVSQSPRYKVAKRGQDVALRCDPISGHVSLFWYQQALGQGPEFLTYFQNEAQLDKSGLPSDRFFAERPEGSVSTLKIQRTQQEDSAVYLCASTPISEQYFGPGTRLTVT.

The V call is TRBV28, the J call TRBJ2-7; D is possibly TRBD2 (6 bases). The CDR3 consists of 14 residues. V shed 5 bases and J shed 2 bases, with 13 bases lying between them. Germline V gene sequence: CDR1 MDHEN, CDR2 SYDVKM. The CDR3 reads CASSRAAGTYEQYF. In DNA form, the CDR3 reads TGTGCCAGCAGTCGAGCCGCGGGAACCTACGAGCAGTACTTC.

In its sample, this clonotype was seen a few times. The V and J genes are TRBV4-1 and TRBJ1-6, with TRBD1 identical over 8 bases. The CDR3 length is 15 residues. With 1 base clipped from V and 9 bases from J, the junction kept 5 bases outside the gene matches. The germline V gene has CDR1 MGHRA and CDR2 YSYEKL. The CDR3 spells CASSQGTGGSSPLHF. The CDR3 DNA follows: TGCGCCAGCAGCCAAGGTACAGGGGGTTCTTCACCCCTCCACTTT.

This clonotype was observed a few times. The rearrangement joins TRBV2 to TRBJ2-1, with D possibly matching TRBD2 (6 bases). The CDR3 spans 14 residues. V shed 4 bases and J shed 5 bases, with 12 bases lying between them. The germline V gene encodes CDR1 SNHLY and CDR2 FYNNEI. DNA of the CDR3: TGTGCCAGCAGTGCGAAGCGGGTTGACAATGAGCAGTTCTTC. It codes for CASSAKRVDNEQFF.

The CDR3 sequence: CASSLIFGTVNTEAFF. The CDR3 coding sequence is TGTGCCAGCAGCCTTATATTCGGGACAGTCAACACTGAAGCTTTCTTT. The gene calls are TRBV3-1 and TRBJ1-1, with 7 bases lining up with TRBD1. Germline trimming cut 4 bases from V and 2 bases from J; bases unmatched to any gene: 10. The germline CDR1 and CDR2 sequences are LGHDT and YNNKEL (reference sequence). The CDR3 has 16 amino acids.

This clonotype occurred a few times. This chain links TRBV6-1 with TRBJ2-2, with 7 bases identical to TRBD2. Germline values: CDR1 MNHNS, CDR2 SASEGT. J was trimmed by 6 bases and V by 4 bases; bases with no gene match: 11. The CDR3 sequence is 16 residues long. The CDR3 nucleotides are TGTGCCAGCAGTGGGGGACTAAGCATGGTGGCCGGGGAGCTGTTTTTT. It encodes CASSGGLSMVAGELFF.

The gene calls are TRBV12-3 or TRBV12-4 and TRBJ2-6, with no clear D. V dropped 5 bases and J dropped 0 bases, with 17 bases sitting between them. This CDR3 has 18 amino acids. Here the CDR3 reads CASSTGFLSRSGANVLTF. In DNA form, the CDR3 reads TGTGCCAGCAGTACCGGCTTTTTATCCCGCTCTGGGGCCAACGTCCTGACTTTC.

This chain connects TRBV7-2 to TRBJ2-7, with unresolved D. Germline CDR1 SGHTA, CDR2 FQGNSA. The CDR3 totals 12 residues. The V gene lost 2 bases and the J gene lost 6 bases, with 8 bases spanning the gap. The chain's CDR3 is CASSLNRLEQYF. In DNA, the CDR3 is TGTGCCAGCAGCTTAAACCGGCTCGAGCAGTACTTC.

This clonotype was picked up a small number of times. The chain combines TRBV12-3 or TRBV12-4 with TRBJ2-7, with D possibly being TRBD2 (6 bases). The CDR3 totals 14 residues. Deletions cut 2 bases from V and 4 bases from J, with 12 bases between. CDR3 loop: CASSLSSGWYEQYF. The CDR3 DNA reads TGTGCCAGCAGTTTAAGTAGCGGATGGTACGAGCAGTACTTC.

The sample holds a few counts of this clonotype. The chain joins TRBV29-1 to TRBJ1-1; 8 nucleotides align to TRBD1. V dropped 7 bases and J dropped 5; count of bases not matched to a gene: 9. Germline loops: CDR1 SQVTM, CDR2 ANQGSEA. There are 13 residues in the CDR3. CDR3 DNA: TGCAGCGCTTTGACAGGGGAAGGGACTGAAGCTTTCTTT. Translating it yields CSALTGEGTEAFF.